This TCR beta chain came from a study of vaccination and CD4 T cells after COVID-19. For the study at large: There were six male and four female convalescents, and two of them were Hispanic.

V dropped 3 bases and J dropped 1; count of bases not matched to a gene: 8. CDR1 is SGHTA, CDR2 FQGTGA, per germline. This CDR3 contains 16 residues. Researchers used the Oncomine TCR Beta short-read assay to sequence DNA from cultured CD4+ T cells. TCRdb fed the PCR reads into MiXCR, producing one record per CDR3 protein. The sample records 5,000 to 7,000 distinct CDR3 sequences, approximately 35% being singletons. In regard to this clonotype: Its specificity is not known.

Treatment noted: roughly 11-day PBMC culture with coronavirus spike peptide pools or control peptides (ViraFEST assay). Those CD4+ T cells from the unexposed donor predate the COVID-19 pandemic (2011-2018). T cells were expanded with peptide pools, and expanded clonotypes were identified by TCR sequencing. When enough cells were available, unexposed-donor CD4+ T cells were probed with SARS-CoV-2 S/N and four cold-coronavirus spikes. This rearrangement joins TRBV7-3 to TRBJ1-2; 7 bases fit TRBD1. The sequence was collected from a human donor in good health. The material sequenced was CD4+ T cells from blood, cultured in vitro. The CDR3 coding sequence is TGTGCCAGCAGCTTCACAGGGGAGAGTTATAACTATGGCTACACCTTC. Translating gives CASSFTGESYNYGYTF.